The present entry profiles one T cell receptor (beta chain) with its context. CDR1 and CDR2 from the germline V gene are LGHDT and YNNKEL (reference sequence). This CDR3 contains 15 residues. The V segment lost 6 bases and the J segment 1 base; nucleotides outside the gene matches: 7. The source of the sample is a study of blood T cell repertoires in COVID-19. On the study more broadly: Material from acute and convalescent COVID-19 was sourced from the United States, Italy and Spain. In each case, the material was cDNA or gDNA derived from T cells, B-cell-depleted T cells, or PBMCs.

Original data processing: Amplifying reference gene primers gave estimates of nucleated cell counts. TCRdb's table, derived via immunoSEQ multiplex PCR, lists solely in-frame clones and lacks some. D and trimming come from the DNA, and the V and J calls and clone size come from that table. Of 130,000 or so clones listed, under 85% are singletons. This chain links TRBV3-1 (or the pseudogene TRBV3-2) with TRBJ1-1, with 8 bases lining up with TRBD1. The receptor comes from a woman aged 55-69 years with acute or convalescent COVID-19. Material for sequencing was peripheral blood. The CDR3 reads CASSRSGGANTEAFF. The CDR3 region has the DNA TGTGCCAGCAGTCGGTCAGGGGGCGCGAACACTGAAGCTTTCTTT.